This is a list of T cell receptor beta chains from one sample in a study of identical twins. Using its own MiXCR run on the 5' RACE reads, TCRdb lists one record per CDR3 protein. The sample includes some 1,600,000 distinct CDR3 sequences, about 31% of them seen just once. The sample was cord blood. These receptors originate from a newborn girl in good health. Both conserved end residues are part of each CDR3. A D gene is named only where the DNA matches it firmly. Not every row has a clone size; where given, it reads once, few, many or a size class.

NA	16	TRBJ2-7	TRBD2	TRBV7-2	TGTGCCAGCAGCTTAGCCTCGGGACTAGCGGAATACGAGCAGTACTTC	CASSLASGLAEYEQYF
NA	15	TRBJ1-2	NA	TRBV20-1	TGCAGTGTTAAGGAGGTGACCCCATCACCACGTAGCTGCACCTTC	CSVKEVTPSPRSCTF
NA	17	TRBJ2-1	TRBD2	TRBV4-2	TGTGCCAGCAGCCAAGATATCGGGACTAGCGGGGTAAATGAGCAGTTCTTC	CASSQDIGTSGVNEQFF
NA	11	TRBJ2-1	NA	TRBV27	TGTGCCAGCAGTTGGATGGATGAGCAGTTCTTC	CASSWMDEQFF
NA	19	TRBJ2-5	TRBD2	TRBV3-1	TGTGCCAGCAGCCAAGATCGGCTAGCGGGTGGGGCTAAGAAAGAGACCCAGTACTTC	CASSQDRLAGGAKKETQYF
NA	14	TRBJ2-3	TRBD1	TRBV29-1	TGCAGCGTTGTGGGGCAGGGGGCCATAGATACGCAGTATTTT	CSVVGQGAIDTQYF
NA	13	TRBJ2-1	NA	TRBV12-3/TRBV12-4	TGTGCCAGCAGTTTAGCAGTCAACAATGAGCAGTTCTTC	CASSLAVNNEQFF
NA	13	TRBJ2-7	NA	TRBV13	TGTGCCAGCAGCCCCCAAGTCTACAATGAGCAGTACTTC	CASSPQVYNEQYF
once	14	TRBJ2-1	TRBD2	TRBV20-1	TGCAGTGCCTATAGCGGGAGCGGGTACAATGAGCAGTTCTTC	CSAYSGSGYNEQFF
NA	15	TRBJ1-4	TRBD1	TRBV6-5	TGTGCCAGCAGTTACCGACCGGGACAGGGTGAAAAACTGTTTTTT	CASSYRPGQGEKLFF
NA	17	TRBJ2-7	NA	TRBV9	TGTGCCAGCAGCGAGAGGACTGAGCTAAACTCCTACAATGAGCAGTACTTC	CASSERTELNSYNEQYF
NA	18	TRBJ1-3	TRBD1	TRBV4-2	TGTGCCAGCAGCCAGCGAGGGACAGGGGACTTCTCTGGAAACACCATATATTTT	CASSQRGTGDFSGNTIYF
NA	14	TRBJ1-1	TRBD1	TRBV20-1	TGCAGTGCTGGCCCCGGGACAGTGAACACTGAAGCTTTCTTT	CSAGPGTVNTEAFF
few	13	TRBJ2-4	NA	TRBV18	TGTGCCAGCTCACCGCAGGGGCTAAACATTCAGTACTTC	CASSPQGLNIQYF
few	13	TRBJ1-1	NA	TRBV2	TGTGCCAGCCGGATGTTTCTGGGCACTGAAGCTTTCTTT	CASRMFLGTEAFF
few	14	TRBJ2-1	NA	TRBV20-1	TGCAGTGCTAGGTCCGGGAGATCCTACAATGAGCAGTTCTTC	CSARSGRSYNEQFF
NA	18	TRBJ2-7	NA	TRBV4-1	TGCGCCAGCTCTTATAGTAACCAAGGGGGAGGAAGGTCCTACGAGCAGTACTTC	CASSYSNQGGGRSYEQYF